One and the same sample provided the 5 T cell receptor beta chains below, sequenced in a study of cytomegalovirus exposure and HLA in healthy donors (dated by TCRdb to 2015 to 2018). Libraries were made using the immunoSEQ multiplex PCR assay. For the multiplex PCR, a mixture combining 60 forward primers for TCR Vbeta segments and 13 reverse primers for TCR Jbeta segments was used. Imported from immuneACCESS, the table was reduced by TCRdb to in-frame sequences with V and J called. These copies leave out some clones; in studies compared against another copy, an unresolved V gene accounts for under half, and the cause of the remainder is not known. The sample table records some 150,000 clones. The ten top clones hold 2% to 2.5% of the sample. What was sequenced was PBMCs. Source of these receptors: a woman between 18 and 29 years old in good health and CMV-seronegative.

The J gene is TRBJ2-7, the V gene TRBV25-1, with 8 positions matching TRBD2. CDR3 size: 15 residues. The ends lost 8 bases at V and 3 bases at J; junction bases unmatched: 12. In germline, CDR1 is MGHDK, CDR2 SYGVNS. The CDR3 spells CASPPSAGLVYEQYV. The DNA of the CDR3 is TGTGCCAGCCCCCCTTCGGCGGGACTAGTCTACGAGCAGTACGTC.

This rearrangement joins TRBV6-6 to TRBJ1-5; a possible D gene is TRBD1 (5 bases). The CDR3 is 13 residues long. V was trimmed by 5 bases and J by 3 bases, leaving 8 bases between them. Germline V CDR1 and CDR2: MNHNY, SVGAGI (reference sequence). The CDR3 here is CASSAGDNQPQHF. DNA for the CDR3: TGTGCCAGCAGTGCGGGGGACAATCAGCCCCAGCATTTT.

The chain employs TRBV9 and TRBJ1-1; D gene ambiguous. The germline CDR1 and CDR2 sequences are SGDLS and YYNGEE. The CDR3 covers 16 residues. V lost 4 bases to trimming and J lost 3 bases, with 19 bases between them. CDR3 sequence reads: CASSPKNGVSDTEAFF. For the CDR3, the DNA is TGTGCCAGCAGCCCGAAGAACGGGGTTTCGGACACTGAAGCTTTCTTT.

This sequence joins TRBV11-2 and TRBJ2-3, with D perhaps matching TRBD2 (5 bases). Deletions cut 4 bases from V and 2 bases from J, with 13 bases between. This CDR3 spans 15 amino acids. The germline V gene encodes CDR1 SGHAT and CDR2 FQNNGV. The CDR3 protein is CASSSRSAPTDTQYF. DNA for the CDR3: TGTGCCAGCAGCTCCCGTAGCGCCCCCACAGATACGCAGTATTTT.

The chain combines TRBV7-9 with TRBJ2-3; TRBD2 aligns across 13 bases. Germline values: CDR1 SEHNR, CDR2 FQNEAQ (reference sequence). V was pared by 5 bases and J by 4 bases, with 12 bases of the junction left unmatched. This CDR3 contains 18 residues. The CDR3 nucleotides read TGTGCCAGCAGCGGAGGACTAGCGGGAGTCAATGTGGCAGATACGCAGTATTTT. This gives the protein CASSGGLAGVNVADTQYF. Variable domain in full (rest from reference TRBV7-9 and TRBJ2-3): DTGVSQNPRHKITKRGQNVTFRCDPISEHNRLYWYRQTLGQGPEFLTYFQNEAQLEKSRLLSDRFSAERPKGSFSTLEIQRTEQGDSAMYLCASSGGLAGVNVADTQYFGPGTRLTVL.